The next 10 T cell receptor beta chains were all read from a single sample in a study of T cell responses to AZD1222 COVID-19 vaccine. TCRdb keeps only in-frame clones here, not all; method: immunoSEQ multiplex PCR. Of 130,000 to 150,000 clones listed, roughly 91% are singletons. Here the sequenced sample was peripheral blood, taken on day 0 of AZD1222 vaccination. These receptors originate from an adult in good health.

The chain recombines TRBV14 with TRBJ2-3; no clear D. CDR1 and CDR2 from the germline V gene are SGHDN and FVKESK. The CDR3 is 14 amino acids. The V end lost 4 bases, the J end lost 8 bases, and 16 bases lay between the germline ends. This CDR3 reads CASSPIDILSTQYF. CDR3 bases: TGTGCCAGCAGCCCTATCGACATTCTGAGTACGCAGTATTTT.

The J gene is TRBJ1-6, the V gene TRBV18; 9 bases match TRBD1. Germline V gene lookup returns CDR1 KGHSH and CDR2 LQKENI. This CDR3 comprises 14 residues. The V and J ends lost 5 bases and 9 bases, in that order; junction bases with no gene match: 5. The chain's CDR3 is CASSADRGGSPLHF. DNA of the CDR3: TGTGCCAGCTCAGCTGACAGGGGGGGTTCACCCCTCCACTTT. Variable domain in full (rest from reference TRBV18 and TRBJ1-6): NAGVMQNPRHLVRRRGQEARLRCSPMKGHSHVYWYRQLPEEGLKFMVYLQKENIIDESGMPKERFSAEFPKEGPSILRIQQVVRGDSAAYFCASSADRGGSPLHFGNGTRLTVT.

V and J are TRBV6-1 and TRBJ2-7; D is unclear. Germline V gives CDR1 MNHNS, CDR2 SASEGT. Trimming removed 3 bases at V and 3 bases at J, with 12 bases between. The CDR3 consists of 14 residues. CDR3 DNA: TGTGCCAGCAGTGATCAGCGTTTTAACTACGAGCAGTACTTC. This encodes CASSDQRFNYEQYF.

The gene calls are TRBV11-2 and TRBJ2-2; D call uncertain. Trimming stripped 4 bases from V and 1 base from J, with 10 bases between. The germline CDR1 and CDR2 sequences are SGHAT and FQNNGV. CDR3 length equals 15 residues. CDR3 protein: CASSSPTLNTGELFF. The CDR3 nucleotides are TGTGCCAGCAGCTCCCCGACATTGAACACCGGGGAGCTGTTTTTT.

The CDR3 region is CASSFKVRNQPQHF. In DNA form, the CDR3 reads TGTGCCAGCAGCTTTAAGGTTCGCAATCAGCCCCAGCATTTT. The chain carries TRBV7-3 and TRBJ1-5; no clear D gene. V lost 3 bases and J lost 2, with 8 bases in between. This CDR3 is built from 14 residues. Germline loops: CDR1 SGHTA, CDR2 FQGTGA. The whole variable domain, filled in from reference TRBV7-3 and TRBJ1-5, reads GAGVSQTPSNKVTEKGKYVELRCDPISGHTALYWYRQSLGQGPEFLIYFQGTGAADDSGLPNDRFFAVRPEGSVSTLKIQRTERGDSAVYLCASSFKVRNQPQHFGDGTRLSIL.

This chain joins TRBV5-8 and TRBJ2-5; 9 bases map to TRBD1. In germline, CDR1 is SGHTS, CDR2 YDEGEE. The CDR3 has 14 residues. Germline trimming cut 2 bases from V and 5 bases from J; bases unmatched to any gene: 4. The CDR3 region is CASSLGQGHETQYF. The DNA of the CDR3 is TGTGCCAGCAGCTTAGGACAGGGGCACGAGACCCAGTACTTC. The full variable domain, its missing parts supplied by reference TRBV5-8 and TRBJ2-5, is EAGVTQSPTHLIKTRGQQATLRCSPISGHTSVYWYQQALGLGLQFLLWYDEGEERNRGNFPPRFSGRQFPNYSSELNVNALELEDSALYLCASSLGQGHETQYFGPGTRLLVL.

The chain carries TRBV13 and TRBJ2-7; possible D gene TRBD1, 5 bases. CDR1 and CDR2 from the germline V gene are PRHDT and FYEKMQ (reference sequence). The CDR3 loop spans 15 amino acids. V was shortened by 3 bases and J by 2 bases, with 14 bases between the two germline ends. In DNA form, the CDR3 reads TGTGCCAGCAGCTTTTGGAACAGACAGACCTACGAGCAGTACTTC. The encoded protein is CASSFWNRQTYEQYF.

The J gene is TRBJ1-5, the V gene TRBV7-8; the match to TRBD1 covers 7 bases. CDR3 length: 16 amino acids. The junction had 11 bases not matched to a gene; V was cut back by 5 bases and J by 4 bases. Germline V lookup: CDR1 SGHVS, CDR2 FQNEAQ. CDR3 in amino acids: CASSPETGRRNQPQHF. The CDR3 nucleotides are TGTGCCAGCAGCCCAGAGACAGGGCGAAGGAATCAGCCCCAGCATTTT.

This chain joins TRBV28 and TRBJ1-2; the D is unclear. This CDR3 comprises 13 residues. Germline V gene sequence: CDR1 MDHEN, CDR2 SYDVKM. Trimming cost V 0 bases and J 5 bases, with 7 bases left between them. This CDR3 reads CASSLWKSYGYTF. The DNA for the CDR3 is TGTGCCAGCAGTTTATGGAAGAGTTATGGCTACACCTTC.

The J gene is TRBJ1-3, the V gene TRBV5-1, with D maybe TRBD1 (6 bases). Looked up from germline, CDR1 is SGHRS and CDR2 is YFSETQ. The CDR3 spans 17 residues. V shed 1 base and J shed 3 bases, with 17 bases lying between them. The CDR3 region has the DNA TGCGCCAGCAGCTTGAATACGGGGGCCTCCCTTGGAAACACCATATATTTT. This encodes CASSLNTGASLGNTIYF.